These T cell receptor beta chains were read from a single sample in a study of STAT5B mutations in CD4+ large granular lymphocyte leukemia. Data came from immunoSEQ multiplex PCR; TCRdb stores just in-frame clones and leaves some out. This repertoire shows about 33,000 clones, 81% found once; its top ten account for 4.4%. Sequenced input: CD4+ T cells from blood buffy coats. The receptor source for this set is a human donor in good health. CDR3s include the opening cysteine and the closing phenylalanine or tryptophan. D genes are given only for firm matches. The size field is filled for only some rows; it gives once, few, many or a size class.

j_call d_call v_call clone_size cdr3_aa cdr3_nt
TRBJ1-1 - TRBV10-1 few CASSESTALNTEAFF TGCGCCAGCAGTGAGTCCACAGCTTTGAACACTGAAGCTTTCTTT
TRBJ2-5 - TRBV5-6 - CASSRYQETQYF TGTGCCAGCAGCAGGTACCAAGAGACCCAGTACTTC
TRBJ2-5 TRBD2 TRBV19 - CASSIAGRGETQYF TGTGCCAGTAGTATTGCAGGGAGGGGTGAGACCCAGTACTTC
TRBJ2-7 - TRBV7-2 - CASSLGRTNYEQYF TGTGCCAGCAGCTTAGGACGGACTAACTACGAGCAGTACTTC
TRBJ2-1 - TRBV10-3 - CAISESPGNLYNEQFF TGTGCCATCAGTGAGTCGCCGGGAAACCTTTACAATGAGCAGTTCTTC
TRBJ2-7 - TRBV9 - CASSVDGSRYEQYF TGTGCCAGCAGCGTAGACGGGAGTCGGTACGAGCAGTACTTC
TRBJ1-5 - TRBV9 - CASSPKPQHF TGTGCCAGCAGCCCTAAGCCCCAGCATTTT
TRBJ1-2 - TRBV4-3 - CASSQGVAYGYTF TGCGCCAGCAGCCAAGGGGTAGCCTATGGCTACACCTTC
TRBJ2-1 - TRBV6-5 - CASSRLGIEQFF TGTGCCAGCAGTAGGCTAGGTATTGAGCAGTTCTTC
TRBJ1-5 - TRBV28 - CASSPRVRIPHQPQHF TGTGCCAGCAGTCCGAGAGTCCGGATCCCTCATCAGCCCCAGCATTTT
TRBJ1-3 - TRBV5-6 - CASSFGGNTIYF TGTGCCAGCAGCTTCGGTGGAAACACCATATATTTT
TRBJ1-2 - TRBV7-8 - CASSLVGQGYGYTF TGTGCCAGCAGCTTAGTTGGGCAGGGATATGGCTACACCTTC
TRBJ2-1 - TRBV5-1 - CASSSQGFIVYEQFF TGCGCCAGCAGCTCACAGGGATTTATCGTTTATGAGCAGTTCTTC
TRBJ2-2 - TRBV28 - CASSFSLRELFF TGTGCCAGCAGTTTTTCGTTGCGGGAGCTGTTTTTT
TRBJ2-7 TRBD2 TRBV4-3 - CASSQAIAGGPYEQYF TGCGCCAGCAGCCAGGCTATAGCGGGAGGGCCGTACGAGCAGTACTTC
TRBJ2-7 TRBD1 TRBV10-3 - CAISEKTGQGSYEQYF TGTGCCATCAGTGAGAAAACGGGACAGGGATCCTACGAGCAGTACTTC
TRBJ2-7 TRBD1 TRBV2 - CASRAGTGAYEQYF TGTGCCAGCAGAGCCGGGACAGGGGCCTACGAGCAGTACTTC
TRBJ1-6 TRBD1 TRBV5-6 once CASSLSGTGVSPLHF TGTGCCAGCAGCCTTAGCGGGACAGGGGTCTCACCCCTCCACTTT
TRBJ2-7 - TRBV5-6 - CASSLATGYEQYF TGTGCCAGCAGCTTGGCCACAGGGTACGAGCAGTACTTC
TRBJ2-7 - TRBV7-2 - CASSFSGFAYEQYF TGTGCCAGCAGCTTCTCGGGTTTCGCCTACGAGCAGTACTTC
TRBJ1-1 - TRBV6-6 once CASSSDRGGGYTEAFF TGTGCCAGCAGTTCCGACCGAGGAGGGGGATACACTGAAGCTTTCTTT
TRBJ2-1 TRBD2 TRBV4-3 - CASSQDSRGLAGSRNEQFF TGCGCTAGCAGCCAAGATTCGAGGGGACTAGCGGGTTCTCGGAATGAGCAGTTCTTC
TRBJ2-7 - TRBV6-6 - CASSGGGGAYEQYF TGTGCCAGCAGCGGTGGTGGTGGTGCCTACGAGCAGTACTTC